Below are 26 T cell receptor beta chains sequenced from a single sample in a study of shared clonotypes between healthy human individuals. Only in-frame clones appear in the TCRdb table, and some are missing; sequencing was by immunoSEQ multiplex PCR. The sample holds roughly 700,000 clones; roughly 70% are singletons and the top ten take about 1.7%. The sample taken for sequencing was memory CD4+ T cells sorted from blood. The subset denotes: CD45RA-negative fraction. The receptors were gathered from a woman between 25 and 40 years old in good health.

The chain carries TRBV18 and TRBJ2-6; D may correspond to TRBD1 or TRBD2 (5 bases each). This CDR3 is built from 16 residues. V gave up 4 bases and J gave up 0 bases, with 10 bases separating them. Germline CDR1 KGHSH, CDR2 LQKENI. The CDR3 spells CASSRGTASGANVLTF. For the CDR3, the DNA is TGTGCCAGCTCACGGGGGACGGCCTCTGGGGCCAACGTCCTGACTTTC.

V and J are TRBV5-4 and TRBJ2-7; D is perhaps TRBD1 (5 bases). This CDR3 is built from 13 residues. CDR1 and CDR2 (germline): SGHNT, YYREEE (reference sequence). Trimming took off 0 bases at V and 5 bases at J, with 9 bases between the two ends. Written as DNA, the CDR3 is TGTGCCAGCAGCTTGGACAGGTGGCACGAGCAGTACTTC. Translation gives CASSLDRWHEQYF.

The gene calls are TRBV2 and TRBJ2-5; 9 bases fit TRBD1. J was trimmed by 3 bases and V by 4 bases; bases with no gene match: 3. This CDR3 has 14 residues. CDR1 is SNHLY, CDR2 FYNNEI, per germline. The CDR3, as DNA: TGTGCCAGCAGTGGCACAGGGGGCAAAGAGACCCAGTACTTC. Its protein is CASSGTGGKETQYF.

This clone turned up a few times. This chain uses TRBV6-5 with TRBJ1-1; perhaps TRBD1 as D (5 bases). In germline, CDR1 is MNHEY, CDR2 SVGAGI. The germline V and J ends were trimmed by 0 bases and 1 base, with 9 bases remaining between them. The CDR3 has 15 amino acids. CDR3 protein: CASSYSGPKNTEAFF. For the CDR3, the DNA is TGTGCCAGCAGTTACTCGGGGCCAAAGAACACTGAAGCTTTCTTT.

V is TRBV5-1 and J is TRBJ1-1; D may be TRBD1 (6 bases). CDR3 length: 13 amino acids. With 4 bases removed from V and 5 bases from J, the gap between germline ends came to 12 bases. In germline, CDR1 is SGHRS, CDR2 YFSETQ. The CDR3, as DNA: TGCGCCAGCAGCCCCAGAACAGGGACTGAAGCTTTCTTT. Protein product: CASSPRTGTEAFF.

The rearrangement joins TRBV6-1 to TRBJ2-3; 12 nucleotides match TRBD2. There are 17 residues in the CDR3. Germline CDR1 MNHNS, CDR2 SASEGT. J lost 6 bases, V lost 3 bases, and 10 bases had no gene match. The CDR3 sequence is CASSERSSGRAGDTQYF. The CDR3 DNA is TGTGCCAGCAGTGAGAGGTCTAGCGGGAGGGCTGGGGATACGCAGTATTTT.

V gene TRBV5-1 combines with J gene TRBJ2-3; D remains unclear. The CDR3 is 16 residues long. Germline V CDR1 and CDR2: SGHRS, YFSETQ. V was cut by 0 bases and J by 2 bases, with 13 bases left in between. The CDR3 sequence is CASSLVPSEPTDTQYF. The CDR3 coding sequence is TGCGCCAGCAGCTTGGTACCGTCGGAACCCACAGATACGCAGTATTTT.

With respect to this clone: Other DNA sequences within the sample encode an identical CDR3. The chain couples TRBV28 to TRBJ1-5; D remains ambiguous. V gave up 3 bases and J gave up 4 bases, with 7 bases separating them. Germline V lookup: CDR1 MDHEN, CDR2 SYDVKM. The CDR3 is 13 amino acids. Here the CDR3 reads CASSLRPNQPQHF. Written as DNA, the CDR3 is TGTGCCAGCAGTTTGAGGCCGAATCAGCCCCAGCATTTT.

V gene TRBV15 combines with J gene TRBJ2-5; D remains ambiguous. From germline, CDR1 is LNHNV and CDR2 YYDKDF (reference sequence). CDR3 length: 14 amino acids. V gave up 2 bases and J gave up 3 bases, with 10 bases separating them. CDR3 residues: CATSRTVGEETQYF. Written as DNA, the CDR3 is TGTGCCACCAGCAGAACGGTCGGAGAAGAGACCCAGTACTTC.

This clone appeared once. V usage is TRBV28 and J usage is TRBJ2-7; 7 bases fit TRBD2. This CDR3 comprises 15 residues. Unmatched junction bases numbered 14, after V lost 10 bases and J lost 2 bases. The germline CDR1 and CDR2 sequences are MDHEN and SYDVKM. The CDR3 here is CAIMRAGAPAYEQYF. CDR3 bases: TGTGCCATCATGAGGGCGGGAGCTCCAGCCTACGAGCAGTACTTC.

The CDR3 here is CASSSPSGYGAFF. The DNA of the CDR3 is TGTGCCAGCAGTTCCCCCTCTGGATACGGAGCTTTCTTT. This chain joins TRBV6-5 and TRBJ1-1; D gene uncertain. The CDR3 loop spans 13 amino acids. Germline values: CDR1 MNHEY, CDR2 SVGAGI. Trimming removed 4 bases from V and 10 bases from J, with 16 bases in between.

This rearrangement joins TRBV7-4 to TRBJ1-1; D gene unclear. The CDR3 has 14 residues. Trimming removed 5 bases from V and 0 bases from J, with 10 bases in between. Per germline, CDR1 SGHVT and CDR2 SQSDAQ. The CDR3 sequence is CASSQTQMNTEAFF. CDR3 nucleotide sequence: TGTGCCAGCAGCCAAACACAGATGAACACTGAAGCTTTCTTT.

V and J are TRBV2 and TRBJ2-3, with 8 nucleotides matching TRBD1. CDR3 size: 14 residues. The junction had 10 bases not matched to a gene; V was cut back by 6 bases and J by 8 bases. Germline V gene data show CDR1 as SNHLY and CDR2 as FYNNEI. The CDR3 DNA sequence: TGTGCCAGCAGAGCCGATACACAGGGGGGTACGCAGTATTTT. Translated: CASRADTQGGTQYF.

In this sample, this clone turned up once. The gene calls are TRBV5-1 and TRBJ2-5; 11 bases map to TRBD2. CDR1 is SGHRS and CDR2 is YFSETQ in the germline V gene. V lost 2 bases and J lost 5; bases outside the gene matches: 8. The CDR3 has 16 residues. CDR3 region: CASSFLAGGPVETQYF. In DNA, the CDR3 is TGCGCCAGCAGCTTCTTAGCGGGAGGGCCTGTGGAGACCCAGTACTTC.

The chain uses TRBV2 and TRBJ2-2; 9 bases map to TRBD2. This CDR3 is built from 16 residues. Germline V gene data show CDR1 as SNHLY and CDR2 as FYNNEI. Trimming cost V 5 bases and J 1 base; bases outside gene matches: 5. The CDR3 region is CASSQRGVGNTGELFF. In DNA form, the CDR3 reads TGTGCCAGCAGTCAGCGGGGGGTTGGGAACACCGGGGAGCTGTTTTTT.

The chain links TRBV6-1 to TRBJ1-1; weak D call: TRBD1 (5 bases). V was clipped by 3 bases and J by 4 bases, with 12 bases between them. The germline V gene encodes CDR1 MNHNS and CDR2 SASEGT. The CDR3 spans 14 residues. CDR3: CASSEGLRGTEAFF. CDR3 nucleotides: TGTGCCAGCAGTGAGGGGTTGAGGGGCACTGAAGCTTTCTTT.

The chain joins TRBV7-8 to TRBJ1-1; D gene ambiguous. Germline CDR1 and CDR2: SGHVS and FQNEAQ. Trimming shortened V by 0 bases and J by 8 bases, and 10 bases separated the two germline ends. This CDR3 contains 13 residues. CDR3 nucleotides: TGTGCCAGCAGCTTAGCGGAGAGGTCAGAAGCTTTCTTT. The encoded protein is CASSLAERSEAFF.

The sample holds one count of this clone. Written as DNA, the CDR3 is TGTGCCACCAGCAGGAGGACAGGGAAGTCCGGGGAGCTGTTTTTT. Protein product: CATSRRTGKSGELFF. The genes are TRBV15 and TRBJ2-2; TRBD1 matches at 8 bases. Germline values: CDR1 LNHNV, CDR2 YYDKDF (reference sequence). The CDR3 loop spans 15 amino acids. The trim removed 3 bases at V and 6 bases at J, leaving 6 bases unmatched.

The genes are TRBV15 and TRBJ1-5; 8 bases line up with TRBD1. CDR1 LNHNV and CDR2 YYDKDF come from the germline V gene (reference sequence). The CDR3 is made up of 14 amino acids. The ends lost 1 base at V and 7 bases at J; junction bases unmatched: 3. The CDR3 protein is CATSRAGDRQPQHF. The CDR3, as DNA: TGTGCCACCAGCAGAGCAGGGGACAGGCAGCCCCAGCATTTT.

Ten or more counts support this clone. The CDR3 loop is CASSLNDLQNQETQYF. The CDR3 region has the DNA TGTGCCAGCAGCTTAAACGATCTACAAAACCAAGAGACCCAGTACTTC. This rearrangement joins TRBV7-6 to TRBJ2-5, with D hard to call. Deletions cut 2 bases from V and 0 bases from J, with 13 bases between. This CDR3 has 16 residues. CDR1 and CDR2 from the germline V gene are SGHVS and FNYEAQ.

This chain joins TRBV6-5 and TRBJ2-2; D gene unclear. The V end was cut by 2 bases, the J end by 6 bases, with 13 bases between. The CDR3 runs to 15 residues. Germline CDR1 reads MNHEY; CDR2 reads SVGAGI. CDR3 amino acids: CASSYTQVGAGELFF. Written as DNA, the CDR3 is TGTGCCAGCAGTTACACCCAAGTGGGCGCCGGGGAGCTGTTTTTT.

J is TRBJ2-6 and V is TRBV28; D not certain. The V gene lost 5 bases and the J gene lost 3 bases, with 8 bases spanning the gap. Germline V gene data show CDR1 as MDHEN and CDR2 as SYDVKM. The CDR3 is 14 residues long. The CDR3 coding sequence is TGTGCCAGCAGTCCCATTAGTGGGGCCAACGTCCTGACTTTC. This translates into CASSPISGANVLTF.

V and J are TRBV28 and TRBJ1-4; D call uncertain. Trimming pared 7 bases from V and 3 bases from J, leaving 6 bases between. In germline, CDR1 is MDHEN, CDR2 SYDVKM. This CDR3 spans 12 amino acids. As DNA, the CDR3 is TGTGCCAGCATGGCTTCTAATGAAAAACTGTTTTTT. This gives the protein CASMASNEKLFF.

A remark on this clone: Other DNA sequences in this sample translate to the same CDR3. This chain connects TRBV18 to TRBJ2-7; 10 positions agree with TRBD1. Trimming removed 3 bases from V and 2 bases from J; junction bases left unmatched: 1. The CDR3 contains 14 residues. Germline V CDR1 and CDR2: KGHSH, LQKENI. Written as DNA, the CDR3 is TGTGCCAGCTCACCTGGACAGGGGGCCTACGAGCAGTACTTC. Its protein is CASSPGQGAYEQYF.

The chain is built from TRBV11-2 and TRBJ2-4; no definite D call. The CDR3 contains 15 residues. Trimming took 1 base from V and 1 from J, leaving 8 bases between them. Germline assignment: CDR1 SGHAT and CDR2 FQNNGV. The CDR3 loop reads CASSLGPLAKNIQYF. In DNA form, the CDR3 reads TGTGCCAGCAGCTTAGGGCCCCTCGCCAAAAACATTCAGTACTTC.

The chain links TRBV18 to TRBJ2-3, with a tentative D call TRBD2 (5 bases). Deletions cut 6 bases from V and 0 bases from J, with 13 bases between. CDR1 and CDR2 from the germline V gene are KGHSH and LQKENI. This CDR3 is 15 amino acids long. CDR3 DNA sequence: TGTGCCAGCTCCCCCCAGAGGACTAGCACAGATACGCAGTATTTT. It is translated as CASSPQRTSTDTQYF.